This T cell receptor (beta chain) was obtained from a study of human T cells and chemical hapten exposure. Germline CDR1 and CDR2: SEHNR and FQNEAQ (reference sequence). Trimming shortened V by 5 bases and J by 3 bases, and 10 bases separated the two germline ends. The CDR3 consists of 13 residues. There are many counts of this clonotype. TCRdb reprocessed the RACE reads via MiXCR and lists one record per CDR3 protein. This repertoire shows some 30,000 distinct CDR3 sequences, 5% to 6.5% found once; its top ten account for around 5%. Indicated time point: patch test 3, about 24 weeks after DPC sensitization. Treatment of the sample: therapeutic diphenylcyclopropenone sensitization with weekly scalp DPC.

The clonotype originates from a man aged 25-45 years with alopecia areata. Some clones in this sample may be carry-over from other donors' samples. The chain uses TRBV7-9 and TRBJ1-1; D call uncertain. This specimen was whole blood, taken in connection with sensitization to the hapten diphenylcyclopropenone (DPC). The CDR3 DNA is TGTGCCAGCAGCCTCAGAAGGGACACTGAAGCTTTCTTT. Amino acids: CASSLRRDTEAFF.